This paragraph reports one TCR beta chain. The antigen is unknown. The PCR employed 60 Vbeta primers together with 13 Jbeta primers. The repertoire was sequenced with immunoSEQ multiplex PCR; TCRdb's copy has only in-frame clones and lacks some. The data contain 70,000 to 90,000 clones, under 80% of them singletons. This sample was included in a study of cytomegalovirus exposure and HLA in healthy donors. Study outcomes and limitations: There were around 160 TCR beta chains listed as cytomegalovirus-associated. Sequencing artifact likely explains a cluster of highly shared sequence variants. Later analysis demonstrated an association between a missense DCLRE1C variant and TCR beta V- and J-gene trimming.

CDR1 is GTSNPN, CDR2 SVGIG, per germline (reference sequence). CDR3 length: 14 residues. Trimming removed 3 bases at V and 5 bases at J, with 13 bases between. The chain couples TRBV30 to TRBJ2-2, with D possibly being TRBD2 (5 bases). The sequenced sample was PBMCs. The TCR originated in a male donor in good health and CMV-seropositive. The CDR3 reads CAWRILEKTGELFF. The CDR3 DNA sequence: TGTGCCTGGAGGATACTAGAAAAAACCGGGGAGCTGTTTTTT.